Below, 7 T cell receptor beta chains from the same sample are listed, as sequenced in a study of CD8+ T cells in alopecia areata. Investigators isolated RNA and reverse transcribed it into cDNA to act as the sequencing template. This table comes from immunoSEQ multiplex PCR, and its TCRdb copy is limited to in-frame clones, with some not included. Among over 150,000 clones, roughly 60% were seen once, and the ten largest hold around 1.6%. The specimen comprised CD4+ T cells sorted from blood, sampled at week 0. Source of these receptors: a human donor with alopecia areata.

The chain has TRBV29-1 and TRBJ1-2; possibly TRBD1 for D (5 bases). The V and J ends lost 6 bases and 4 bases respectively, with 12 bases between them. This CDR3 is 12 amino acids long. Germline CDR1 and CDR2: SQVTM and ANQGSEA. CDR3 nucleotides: TGCAGCGTCGCGGACACCCTCTATGGCTACACCTTC. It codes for CSVADTLYGYTF.

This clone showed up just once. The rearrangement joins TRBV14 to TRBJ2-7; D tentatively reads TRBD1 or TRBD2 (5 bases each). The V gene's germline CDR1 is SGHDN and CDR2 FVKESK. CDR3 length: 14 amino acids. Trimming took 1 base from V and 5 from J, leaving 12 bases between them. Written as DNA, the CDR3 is TGTGCCAGCAGCCAAGGGGTTCGAGGGGACGAGCAGTACTTC. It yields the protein CASSQGVRGDEQYF.

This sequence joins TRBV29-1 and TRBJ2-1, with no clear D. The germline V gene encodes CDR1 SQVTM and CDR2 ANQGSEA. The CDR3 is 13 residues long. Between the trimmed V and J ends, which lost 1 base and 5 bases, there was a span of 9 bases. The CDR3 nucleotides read TGCAGCGTTGAAGTAGTAAGGGACAATGAGCAGTTCTTC. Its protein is CSVEVVRDNEQFF.

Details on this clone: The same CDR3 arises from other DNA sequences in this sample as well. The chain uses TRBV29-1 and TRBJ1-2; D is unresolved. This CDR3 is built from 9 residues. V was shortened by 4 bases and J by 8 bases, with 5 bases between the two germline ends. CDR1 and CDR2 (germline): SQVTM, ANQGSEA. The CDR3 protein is CSVVAGYTF. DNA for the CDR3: TGCAGCGTTGTGGCCGGCTACACCTTC. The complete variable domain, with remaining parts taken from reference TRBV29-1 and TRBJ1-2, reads SAVISQKPSRDICQRGTSLTIQCQVDSQVTMMFWYRQQPGQSLTLIATANQGSEATYESGFVIDKFPISRPNLTFSTLTVSNMSPEDSSIYLCSVVAGYTFGSGTRLTVV.

The CDR3 nucleotides are TGTGCCACCAGCAGATCTACGGACGCGAATTCACCCCTCCACTTT. Encoded protein: CATSRSTDANSPLHF. The chain employs TRBV15 and TRBJ1-6, with D unclear. The CDR3 spans 15 residues. The V and J ends lost 2 bases and 7 bases respectively, with 12 bases between them. Per the germline V gene, CDR1 is LNHNV and CDR2 is YYDKDF (reference sequence).

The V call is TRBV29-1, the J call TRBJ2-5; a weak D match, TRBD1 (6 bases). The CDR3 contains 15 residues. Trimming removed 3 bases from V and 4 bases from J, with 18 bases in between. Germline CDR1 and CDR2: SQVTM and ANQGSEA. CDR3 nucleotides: TGCAGCGTTGAGCAAGCAGGGGTAGGGGGAGAGACCCAGTACTTC. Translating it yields CSVEQAGVGGETQYF. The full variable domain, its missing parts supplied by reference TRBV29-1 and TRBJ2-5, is SAVISQKPSRDICQRGTSLTIQCQVDSQVTMMFWYRQQPGQSLTLIATANQGSEATYESGFVIDKFPISRPNLTFSTLTVSNMSPEDSSIYLCSVEQAGVGGETQYFGPGTRLLVL.

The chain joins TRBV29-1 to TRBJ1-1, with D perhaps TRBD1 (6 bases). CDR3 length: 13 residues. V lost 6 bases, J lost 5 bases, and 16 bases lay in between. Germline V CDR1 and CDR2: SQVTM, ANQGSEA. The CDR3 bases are TGCAGCGTCGCTACAGGGCTGAGTACTGAAGCTTTCTTT. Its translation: CSVATGLSTEAFF.